The 15 T cell receptor beta chains presented below share a single source sample, sequenced in a study of tissue T cells after allogeneic stem cell transplantation. Enrolled prospectively were adult allogeneic hematopoietic cell transplant recipients whose graft-versus-host disease was steroid-refractory. TCRdb's table, derived via immunoSEQ multiplex PCR, lists solely in-frame clones and lacks some. The sample shows 2,800 or so clones, about 59% of them seen only once. The sample consisted of duodenal tissue, taken at autopsy. Receptors originate from a male patient at least 60 years old with steroid-refractory graft-versus-host disease after an allogeneic stem cell transplant. Some T cells here may be from the graft donor.

V usage is TRBV24-1 and J usage is TRBJ2-1; possibly TRBD1 for D (6 bases). The V gene lost 5 bases and the J gene lost 11 bases, with 12 bases spanning the gap. CDR1 and CDR2 from the germline V gene are KGHDR and SFDVKD. The CDR3 sequence is 12 residues long. The CDR3 sequence is CATSALQGQQFF. In DNA form, the CDR3 reads TGTGCCACCAGTGCCCTACAGGGTCAGCAGTTCTTC.

V gene TRBV7-2 combines with J gene TRBJ2-5; D not certain. This CDR3 has 15 amino acids. V was shortened by 3 bases and J by 5 bases, with 16 bases between the two germline ends. Germline CDR1 is SGHTA and CDR2 is FQGNSA. The CDR3 sequence: CASSLLPGSGETQYF. Here the CDR3 DNA reads TGTGCCAGCAGCTTGTTACCGGGTTCTGGGGAGACCCAGTACTTC.

The chain is built from TRBV7-3 and TRBJ2-5, with a tentative D call TRBD2 (6 bases). V was clipped by 2 bases and J by 5 bases, with 12 bases between them. Germline V gene lookup returns CDR1 SGHTA and CDR2 FQGTGA. The CDR3 consists of 14 residues. CDR3 protein: CASSLGGPMETQYF. The CDR3 DNA is TGTGCCAGCAGCTTAGGAGGGCCCATGGAGACCCAGTACTTC.

The genes are TRBV29-1 and TRBJ1-2; D is undetermined. Per germline, CDR1 SQVTM and CDR2 ANQGSEA. Trimming cost V 0 bases and J 3 bases, with 5 bases left between them. This CDR3 comprises 12 residues. As DNA, the CDR3 is TGCAGCGTTGAAGAGCCCGACTATGGCTACACCTTC. This encodes CSVEEPDYGYTF.

This chain links TRBV2 with TRBJ1-5, with D hard to call. V was shortened by 2 bases and J by 1 base, with 3 bases between the two germline ends. The length of the CDR3 is 13 residues. CDR1 is SNHLY and CDR2 is FYNNEI in the germline V gene. CDR3 sequence (DNA): TGTGCCAGCAGTGAAAGAAGCAATCAGCCCCAGCATTTT. It encodes CASSERSNQPQHF.

This clone is judged large. The V gene is TRBV4-2, the J gene TRBJ2-2; D remains unclear. Germline lookup yields CDR1 LGHNA and CDR2 YNFKEQ. This CDR3 is 18 amino acids long. Between the trimmed V and J ends, which lost 0 bases and 1 base, there was a span of 15 bases. Written as DNA, the CDR3 is TGTGCCAGCAGCCAAGATAGGTTAGGGCCCGTGAACACCGGGGAGCTGTTTTTT. Translating gives CASSQDRLGPVNTGELFF.

In this sample, this clone turned up once. The chain joins TRBV4-3 to TRBJ1-1, with 9 bases fitting TRBD1. The CDR3 is 15 residues long. CDR1 and CDR2 from the germline V gene are LGHNA and YSLEER. Germline trimming cut 0 bases from V and 5 bases from J; bases unmatched to any gene: 4. Here the CDR3 DNA reads TGCGCCAGCAGCCAAGATTGGACAGGGGTTACTGAAGCTTTCTTT. Residues: CASSQDWTGVTEAFF.

DNA of the CDR3: TGTGCCAGCAGTCACGGGGGCGAGCAGTACTTC. Protein product: CASSHGGEQYF. The V call is TRBV6-2 or TRBV6-3, the J call TRBJ2-7; D may be TRBD2 (6 bases). There are 11 residues in the CDR3. Germline V gene data show CDR1 as MNHEY and CDR2 as SVGEGT. V gave up 5 bases and J gave up 6 bases, with 8 bases separating them.

The rearrangement uses TRBV5-1 and TRBJ1-4; 7 bases line up with TRBD1. CDR1 and CDR2 (germline): SGHRS, YFSETQ. Unmatched junction bases numbered 5, after V lost 2 bases and J lost 1 base. This CDR3 is 16 amino acids long. CDR3 nucleotide sequence: TGCGCCAGCAGCTTCACAGGGGTAGGAACTAATGAAAAACTGTTTTTT. This gives the protein CASSFTGVGTNEKLFF.

This chain uses TRBV15 with TRBJ2-5; D remains unclear. Trimming cost V 2 bases and J 4 bases, with 8 bases left between them. CDR3 length equals 13 residues. Germline loops: CDR1 LNHNV, CDR2 YYDKDF (reference sequence). The CDR3 DNA sequence: TGTGCCACCAGCAGATCCGCCCTAGAGACCCAGTACTTC. It codes for CATSRSALETQYF. Drawing the rest from reference TRBV15 and TRBJ2-5, the complete variable domain is DAMVIQNPRYQVTQFGKPVTLSCSQTLNHNVMYWYQQKSSQAPKLLFHYYDKDFNNEADTPDNFQSRRPNTSFCFLDIRSPGLGDTAMYLCATSRSALETQYFGPGTRLLVL.

V usage is TRBV27 and J usage is TRBJ1-1; 9 bases line up with TRBD1. Germline CDR1 and CDR2: MNHEY and SMNVEV (reference sequence). V lost 6 bases and J lost 3; bases outside the gene matches: 2. The CDR3 is made up of 13 amino acids. CDR3: CASRTGGYTEAFF. The CDR3 DNA sequence: TGTGCCAGCAGGACAGGGGGGTACACTGAAGCTTTCTTT.

This clone was observed once. The chain combines TRBV5-1 with TRBJ2-5; D is possibly TRBD1 or TRBD2 (6 bases each). Trimming pared 7 bases from V and 5 bases from J, leaving 21 bases between. Germline CDR1 is SGHRS and CDR2 is YFSETQ. This CDR3 region has 15 residues. The CDR3 region has the DNA TGCGCCAGCGGCTCCTCGGGGGCTTTCTCTGAGACCCAGTACTTC. Translated, it gives CASGSSGAFSETQYF.

V gene TRBV25-1 combines with J gene TRBJ1-2, with D possibly matching TRBD1 (5 bases). CDR1 and CDR2 (germline): MGHDK, SYGVNS. V lost 6 bases, J lost 8 bases, and 19 bases lay in between. This CDR3 spans 14 amino acids. The CDR3: CASRRHPGRVGYTF. The CDR3 region has the DNA TGTGCCAGCAGGCGACATCCGGGGCGAGTAGGCTACACCTTC.

The chain joins TRBV14 to TRBJ1-1; tentative D call: TRBD1 (5 bases). The CDR3 has 14 residues. The V end was cut by 3 bases, the J end by 6 bases, with 14 bases between. The germline gives CDR1 SGHDN, CDR2 FVKESK. CDR3 in amino acids: CASSQERGRAEAFF. The CDR3 nucleotides are TGTGCCAGCAGCCAGGAGAGGGGTAGGGCTGAAGCTTTCTTT. The variable domain in full, with the rest retrieved from reference TRBV14 and TRBJ1-1, is EAGVTQFPSHSVIEKGQTVTLRCDPISGHDNLYWYRRVMGKEIKFLLHFVKESKQDESGMPNNRFLAERTGGTYSTLKVQPAELEDSGVYFCASSQERGRAEAFFGQGTRLTVV.

A remark on this clone: Germline is not matched at one junction end, which may reflect a read error. The rearrangement joins TRBV5-5 to TRBJ2-5, with 7 nucleotides matching TRBD1. The CDR3 extends over 13 amino acids. Germline assignment: CDR1 SGHKS and CDR2 YYEKEE (reference sequence). CDR3: CASSWGQKETPYF. The CDR3 nucleotides are TGTGCCAGCAGTTGGGGACAGAAAGAGACCCCGTACTTC.